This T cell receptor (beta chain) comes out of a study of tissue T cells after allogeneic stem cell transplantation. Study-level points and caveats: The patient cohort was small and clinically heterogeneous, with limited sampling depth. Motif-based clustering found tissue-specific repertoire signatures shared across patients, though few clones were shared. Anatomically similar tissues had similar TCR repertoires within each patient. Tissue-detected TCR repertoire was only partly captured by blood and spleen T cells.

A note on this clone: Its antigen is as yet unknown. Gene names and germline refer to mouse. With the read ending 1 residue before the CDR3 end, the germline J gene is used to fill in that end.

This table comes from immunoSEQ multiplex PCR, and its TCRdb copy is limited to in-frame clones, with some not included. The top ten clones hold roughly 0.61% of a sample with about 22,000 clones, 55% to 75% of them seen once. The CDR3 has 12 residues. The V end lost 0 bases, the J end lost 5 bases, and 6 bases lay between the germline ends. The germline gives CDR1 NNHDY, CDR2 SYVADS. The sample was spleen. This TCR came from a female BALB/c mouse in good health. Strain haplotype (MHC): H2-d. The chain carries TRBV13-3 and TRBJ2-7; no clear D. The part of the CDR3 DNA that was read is TGTGCCAGCAGTGATGGGGGAGATGAACAGTAC. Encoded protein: CASSDGGDEQY. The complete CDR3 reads CASSDGGDEQYF.